This T cell receptor beta chain was documented in a study of T cells in Graves' hyperthyroidism and ophthalmopathy. Study-level information: At the time of initial diagnosis and before any treatment, peripheral blood was collected.

General study results and limits: Model predictions of ophthalmopathy came a median around 6.5 months before onset.

Ten or more counts support this clonotype. Its antigen is unknown. TCR beta CDR3 regions were amplified from RNA. RT-PCR in the first round (using the HTBI primer set) targeted the TCR CDR3. TCRdb fed the multiplex PCR reads into MiXCR, producing one record per CDR3 protein. The repertoire includes around 300,000 distinct CDR3 sequences, about an eighth of them detected once, and roughly 8% sits in the top ten. The germline CDR1 and CDR2 sequences are SGHTA and FQGNSA. The CDR3 length is 14 residues. V was pared by 1 base and J by 5 bases, with 11 bases between. The sequence came from a woman under 40 with Graves' hyperthyroidism that later progressed to Graves' ophthalmopathy. V and J are TRBV7-2 and TRBJ2-5; D might be TRBD2 (5 bases). Sequencing input: blood. The CDR3 here is CASSLVGSDETQYF. The DNA of the CDR3 is TGTGCCAGCAGCTTAGTTGGGAGTGATGAGACCCAGTACTTC.